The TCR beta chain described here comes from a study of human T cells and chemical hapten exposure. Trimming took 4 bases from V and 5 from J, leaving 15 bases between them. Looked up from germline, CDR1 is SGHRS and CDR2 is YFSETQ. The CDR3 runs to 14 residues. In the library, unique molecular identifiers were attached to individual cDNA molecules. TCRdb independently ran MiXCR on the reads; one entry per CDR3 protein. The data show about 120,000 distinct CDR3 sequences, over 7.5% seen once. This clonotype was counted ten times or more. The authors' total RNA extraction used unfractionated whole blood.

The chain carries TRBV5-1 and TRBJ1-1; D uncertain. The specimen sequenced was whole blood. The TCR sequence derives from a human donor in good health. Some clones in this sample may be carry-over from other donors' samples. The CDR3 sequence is CASSEAGQRTEAFF. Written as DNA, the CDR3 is TGCGCCAGCAGCGAGGCCGGGCAGAGGACTGAAGCTTTCTTT.